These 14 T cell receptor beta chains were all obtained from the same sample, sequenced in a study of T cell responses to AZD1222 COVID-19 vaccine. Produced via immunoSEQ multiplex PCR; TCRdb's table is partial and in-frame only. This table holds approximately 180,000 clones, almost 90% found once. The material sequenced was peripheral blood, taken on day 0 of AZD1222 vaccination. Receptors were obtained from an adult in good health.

CDR3 in amino acids: CASSRGTGADEQYF. CDR3 nucleotide sequence: TGCGCCAGCAGCCGCGGGACAGGGGCGGACGAGCAGTACTTC. V gene TRBV4-3 combines with J gene TRBJ2-7; 10 nucleotides agree with TRBD1. Germline V gives CDR1 LGHNA, CDR2 YSLEER. V lost 4 bases, J lost 5 bases, and 5 bases stayed unmatched. The CDR3 totals 14 residues.

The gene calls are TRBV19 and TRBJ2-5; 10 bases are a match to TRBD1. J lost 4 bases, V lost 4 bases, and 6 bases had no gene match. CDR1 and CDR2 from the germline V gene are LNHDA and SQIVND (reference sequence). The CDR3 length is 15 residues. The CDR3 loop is CASSTGQGLVETQYF. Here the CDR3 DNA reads TGTGCCAGTAGTACGGGACAGGGGCTAGTAGAGACCCAGTACTTC.

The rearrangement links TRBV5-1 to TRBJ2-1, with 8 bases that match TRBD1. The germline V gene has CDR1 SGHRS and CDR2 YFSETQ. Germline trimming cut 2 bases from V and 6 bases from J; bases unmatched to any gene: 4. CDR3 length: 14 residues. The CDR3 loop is CASSFNTGGNEQFF. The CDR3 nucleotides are TGCGCCAGCAGCTTCAATACAGGGGGCAATGAGCAGTTCTTC.

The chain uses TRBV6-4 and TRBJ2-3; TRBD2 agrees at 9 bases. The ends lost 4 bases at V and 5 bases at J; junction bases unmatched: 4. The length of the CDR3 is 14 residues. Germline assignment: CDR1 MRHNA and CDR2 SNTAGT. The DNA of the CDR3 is TGTGCCAGCAGTGTTAGCGGGGGAATAGATACGCAGTATTTT. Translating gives CASSVSGGIDTQYF.

CDR3 bases: TGTGCCAGCAGCCAAGGCCCTGAAGACAGGGAGTCCTCCGACTCTGGAAACACCATATATTTT. As protein: CASSQGPEDRESSDSGNTIYF. The genes are TRBV14 and TRBJ1-3; 7 positions agree with TRBD1. The ends lost 1 base at V and 0 bases at J; junction bases unmatched: 18. Germline assignment: CDR1 SGHDN and CDR2 FVKESK. CDR3 length equals 21 residues.

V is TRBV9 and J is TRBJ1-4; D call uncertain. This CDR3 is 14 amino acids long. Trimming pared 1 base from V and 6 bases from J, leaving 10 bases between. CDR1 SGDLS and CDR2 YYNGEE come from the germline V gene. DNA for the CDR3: TGTGCCAGCAGCGTATATGAATCGGATGAAAAACTGTTTTTT. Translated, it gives CASSVYESDEKLFF.

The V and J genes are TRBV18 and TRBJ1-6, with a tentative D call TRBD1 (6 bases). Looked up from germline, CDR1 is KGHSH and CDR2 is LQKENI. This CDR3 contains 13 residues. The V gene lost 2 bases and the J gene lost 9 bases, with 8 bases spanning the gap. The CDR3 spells CASSPGGSSPLHF. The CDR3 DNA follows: TGTGCCAGCTCACCAGGGGGCAGTTCACCCCTCCACTTT.

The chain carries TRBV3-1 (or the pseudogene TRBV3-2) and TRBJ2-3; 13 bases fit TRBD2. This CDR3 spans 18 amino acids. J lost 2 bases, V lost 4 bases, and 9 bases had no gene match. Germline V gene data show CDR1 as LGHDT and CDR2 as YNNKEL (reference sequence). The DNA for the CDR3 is TGTGCCAGCAGCCTCGGACTAGCGGGGGCCTCCTTCACAGATACGCAGTATTTT. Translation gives CASSLGLAGASFTDTQYF.

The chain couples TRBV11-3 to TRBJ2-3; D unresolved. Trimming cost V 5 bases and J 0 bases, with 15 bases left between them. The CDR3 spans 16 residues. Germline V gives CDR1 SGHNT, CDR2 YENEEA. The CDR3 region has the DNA TGTGCCAGCAGCCCCACGCGAGGCGGAAGCACAGATACGCAGTATTTT. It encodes CASSPTRGGSTDTQYF.

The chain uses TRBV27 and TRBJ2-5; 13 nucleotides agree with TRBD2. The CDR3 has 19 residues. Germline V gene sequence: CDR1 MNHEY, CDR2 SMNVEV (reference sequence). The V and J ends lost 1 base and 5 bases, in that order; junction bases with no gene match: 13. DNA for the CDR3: TGTGCCAGCAGTTTATTGGGACTAGCGGGGAGGCAAGCTGTCGAGACCCAGTACTTC. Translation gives CASSLLGLAGRQAVETQYF.

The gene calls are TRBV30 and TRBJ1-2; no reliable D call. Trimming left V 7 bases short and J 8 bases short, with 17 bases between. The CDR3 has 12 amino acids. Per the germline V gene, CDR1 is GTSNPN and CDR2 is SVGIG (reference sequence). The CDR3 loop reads CASTLPHAGYTF. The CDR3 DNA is TGTGCCTCCACCCTCCCACACGCGGGCTACACCTTC. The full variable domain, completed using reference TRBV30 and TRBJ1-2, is SQTIHQWPATLVQPVGSPLSLECTVEGTSNPNLYWYRQAAGRGLQLLFYSVGIGQISSEVPQNLSASRPQDRQFILSSKKLLLSDSGFYLCASTLPHAGYTFGSGTRLTVV.

CDR3 residues: CASSQLSQGKTQYF. The CDR3 nucleotides read TGCGCCAGCAGCCAACTATCCCAGGGGAAGACGCAGTATTTT. J is TRBJ2-3 and V is TRBV4-3, with a tentative D call TRBD1 (6 bases). The V gene lost 2 bases and the J gene lost 9 bases, with 15 bases spanning the gap. The CDR3 extends over 14 amino acids. From germline, CDR1 is LGHNA and CDR2 YSLEER.

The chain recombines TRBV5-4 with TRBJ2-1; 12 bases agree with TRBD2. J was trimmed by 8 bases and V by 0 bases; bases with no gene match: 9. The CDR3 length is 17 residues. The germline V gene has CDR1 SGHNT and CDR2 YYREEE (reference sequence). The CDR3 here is CASSLASSGGAVHEQFF. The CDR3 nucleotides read TGTGCCAGCAGCTTGGCTTCTAGCGGGGGGGCTGTCCATGAGCAGTTCTTC. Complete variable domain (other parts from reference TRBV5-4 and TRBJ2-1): ETGVTQSPTHLIKTRGQQVTLRCSSQSGHNTVSWYQQALGQGPQFIFQYYREEENGRGNFPPRFSGLQFPNYSSELNVNALELDDSALYLCASSLASSGGAVHEQFFGPGTRLTVL.

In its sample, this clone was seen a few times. DNA of the CDR3: TGTGCCAGCAGTGCGGCAGTAGCGGGGTCCGGGGCAGATACGCAGTATTTT. Its protein product is CASSAAVAGSGADTQYF. The chain combines TRBV6-1 with TRBJ2-3, with 8 bases matching TRBD2. Looked up from germline, CDR1 is MNHNS and CDR2 is SASEGT. The CDR3 runs 17 residues. With V trimmed by 4 bases and J by 4 bases, 13 bases remained unmatched.